What follows is one T cell receptor beta chain and its context. No cognate antigen has been identified for it. No quality values exist for individual bases; no much larger clone is one base distant. The immunoSEQ Assay, a bias-controlled multiplex PCR, was used to amplify TCRbeta CDR3 regions from genomic DNA. Regarding the original processing steps: The number of nucleated cells in each sample was estimated from the amplification of reference gene primers within the assay. To quantify the absolute abundance of each unique TCRbeta CDR3 rearrangement, sequence reads were collapsed and filtered. For each sample, productive Simpson clonality was calculated by taking the square root of Simpson's diversity index across productive rearrangements. This is the immuneACCESS table as TCRdb keeps it, with only in-frame sequences that have V and J called. A part of the clones is gone; compared with another copy, unresolved V genes explain less than half, and the rest is unexplained. V and J calls plus clone size are reproduced from that table; the DNA served to infer D and trimming. The sample table lists 14,000 to 15,000 clones, approximately 83% of them with a count of one. The ten largest account for 17% of the sample.

The collaborating institutions used their own protocols to collect whole blood in K2EDTA tubes. For TCRbeta analysis, collaborators shipped samples as frozen whole blood, isolated PBMCs, or DNA extracted from either of those sample types. The data are from a study of blood T cell repertoires in COVID-19 (dated by TCRdb to the early 2020s). Background for the entire study: Samples from collaborators originated in the United States, Italy and Spain and spanned both the acute and convalescent phases of COVID-19. The material from the prospective study consisted of cDNA or gDNA derived from T cells, B-cell-depleted T cells, or PBMCs. Subjects who had been exposed to COVID-19, were actively infected with it, or had recovered from it provided the deeply sampled blood TCRbeta repertoires that made up the dataset. A freely available public database, intended as a resource for researchers studying the immune response to SARS-CoV-2, is where the repertoires were released. Samples were obtained from the ongoing ImmuneRACE study (first 160 participants) and from over 1,000 subjects provided by 6 global collaborators. A de-identified subject ID, COVID-19 status, age in years and sex were almost always included in the sample metadata. HLA class I and class II types, where available, came from metadata supplied by the sample provider rather than from assay-based typing.

Study-level results and caveats: The quantity of clinical and demographic metadata differed by source and by participant and was supplied without curation.

The CDR3 spans 12 residues, from the cysteine through the phenylalanine. Only CDR3 DNA is held: 36 bases, read in frame from base 1. V is clipped by 6 bases and J by 3 bases, and the sequence between their germline boundaries is 8 bases long. Reading the germline V gene gives CDR1 SNHLY and CDR2 FYNNEI. Sequencing was done on a sample of peripheral blood. The receptor comes from a human donor in a cohort sampled during active COVID-19. The chain was built from TRBV2 and TRBJ1-2, with an unclear D gene assignment. Read as DNA, the sequence is TGTGCCAGCAGACTTATTCACTATGGCTACACCTTC. Translated, it reads CASRLIHYGYTF. Outside the CDR3, residues come from the reference TRBV2 and TRBJ1-2 proteins, so the full variable domain is: EPEVTQTPSHQVTQMGQEVILRCVPISNHLYFYWYRQILGQKVEFLVSFYNNEISEKSEIFDDQFSVERPDGSNFTLKIRSTKLEDSAMYFCASRLIHYGYTFGSGTRLTVV.